One sample yielded the 27 T cell receptor beta chains listed below, sequenced in a study of blood T cell repertoires in COVID-19. Some clones are missing from TCRdb's copy, which holds only in-frame ones; the method was immunoSEQ multiplex PCR. The table has about 500,000 clones, 85% to 90% seen once. Sequences were obtained from peripheral blood. The receptors were gathered from a woman aged 50 to 60 with COVID-19, enrolled during active disease.

This chain links TRBV2 with TRBJ1-4; D uncertain. The germline V gene encodes CDR1 SNHLY and CDR2 FYNNEI. Trimming removed 4 bases from V and 5 bases from J, with 11 bases in between. This CDR3 spans 14 amino acids. CDR3 region: CASSANRKNEKLFF. CDR3 nucleotide sequence: TGTGCCAGCAGTGCTAACCGTAAGAATGAAAAACTGTTTTTT. The full variable domain, in which reference TRBV2 and TRBJ1-4 provide the parts outside the CDR3, is EPEVTQTPSHQVTQMGQEVILRCVPISNHLYFYWYRQILGQKVEFLVSFYNNEISEKSEIFDDQFSVERPDGSNFTLKIRSTKLEDSAMYFCASSANRKNEKLFFGSGTQLSVL.

This chain connects TRBV9 to TRBJ2-7; TRBD1 is a possible D gene (5 bases). The CDR3 consists of 15 residues. CDR1 SGDLS and CDR2 YYNGEE come from the germline V gene. Trimming stripped 0 bases from V and 3 bases from J, with 13 bases between. The CDR3 nucleotides read TGTGCCAGCAGCGTAGGGTCAGGGTACTACTACGAGCAGTACTTC. It specifies CASSVGSGYYYEQYF. Complete variable domain (other parts from reference TRBV9 and TRBJ2-7): DSGVTQTPKHLITATGQRVTLRCSPRSGDLSVYWYQQSLDQGLQFLIQYYNGEERAKGNILERFSAQQFPDLHSELNLSSLELGDSALYFCASSVGSGYYYEQYFGPGTRLTVT.

CDR3 DNA sequence: TGTGCCAGCAGCTTGCCTGGCAGGGCCGGGGAGCTGTTTTTT. Its protein product is CASSLPGRAGELFF. The chain employs TRBV5-6 and TRBJ2-2; tentatively, D is TRBD1 (5 bases). CDR1 and CDR2 (germline): SGHDT, YYEEEE. With 1 base removed from V and 6 bases from J, the gap between germline ends came to 10 bases. CDR3 size: 14 residues. The variable domain in full, with the rest retrieved from reference TRBV5-6 and TRBJ2-2, is DAGVTQSPTHLIKTRGQQVTLRCSPKSGHDTVSWYQQALGQGPQFIFQYYEEEERQRGNFPDRFSGHQFPNYSSELNVNALLLGDSALYLCASSLPGRAGELFFGEGSRLTVL.

The J gene is TRBJ1-3, the V gene TRBV19, with TRBD1 matching over 7 bases. V lost 8 bases and J lost 1; bases outside the gene matches: 8. There are 15 residues in the CDR3. Germline V gives CDR1 LNHDA, CDR2 SQIVND (reference sequence). CDR3 nucleotide sequence: TGTGCCAGTGGAAAACAGGGGTGGTCTGGAAACACCATATATTTT. Amino acid sequence: CASGKQGWSGNTIYF.

A few counts support this clone. The V gene is TRBV5-1, the J gene TRBJ1-1, with TRBD1 as a possible D gene (5 bases). CDR3 size: 14 residues. Germline CDR1 is SGHRS and CDR2 is YFSETQ. V was pared by 4 bases and J by 1 base, with 11 bases between. The CDR3 DNA is TGCGCCAGCAGCCTGACAGTCTCGAACACTGAAGCTTTCTTT. Protein sequence: CASSLTVSNTEAFF.

This clone was counted a single time. The chain has TRBV5-4 and TRBJ2-7; TRBD2 is a possible D gene (6 bases). The CDR3 covers 15 residues. The V gene's germline CDR1 is SGHNT and CDR2 YYREEE (reference sequence). V lost 5 bases and J 2 bases, leaving 17 bases between the germline ends. CDR3 protein: CASSWGGTGTYEQYF. In nucleotides, the CDR3 is TGTGCCAGCAGTTGGGGCGGGACGGGTACCTACGAGCAGTACTTC. The full variable domain, its missing parts supplied by reference TRBV5-4 and TRBJ2-7, is ETGVTQSPTHLIKTRGQQVTLRCSSQSGHNTVSWYQQALGQGPQFIFQYYREEENGRGNFPPRFSGLQFPNYSSELNVNALELDDSALYLCASSWGGTGTYEQYFGPGTRLTVT.

The genes are TRBV3-1 (or the pseudogene TRBV3-2) and TRBJ2-7, with 13 bases that match TRBD2. The V gene end was trimmed by 5 bases and the J gene end by 3 bases; junction bases not matched to a gene: 4. The CDR3 is 15 amino acids. The germline V gene encodes CDR1 LGHDT and CDR2 YNNKEL (reference sequence). The CDR3 spells CASSARTSGSYEQYF. DNA of the CDR3: TGTGCCAGCAGCGCTCGGACTAGCGGGAGCTACGAGCAGTACTTC.

Here the CDR3 reads CASLTGGNTEAFF. CDR3 bases: TGTGCCAGTCTGACAGGGGGGAACACTGAAGCTTTCTTT. V is TRBV19 and J is TRBJ1-1; 9 bases map to TRBD1. Germline V gene sequence: CDR1 LNHDA, CDR2 SQIVND (reference sequence). This CDR3 contains 13 residues. Losses at the gene ends were 8 bases for V and 1 base for J; bases not matched to a gene: 2.

This clone came up a few times. This chain connects TRBV19 to TRBJ2-2, with D unresolved. Germline V CDR1 and CDR2: LNHDA, SQIVND (reference sequence). CDR3 size: 15 residues. Trimming stripped 4 bases from V and 0 bases from J, with 9 bases between. The CDR3 loop is CASSKQVSNTGELFF. In nucleotides, the CDR3 is TGTGCCAGTAGTAAGCAGGTCTCGAACACCGGGGAGCTGTTTTTT.

The J gene is TRBJ1-1, the V gene TRBV7-3; TRBD1 matches at 7 bases. Losses at the gene ends were 4 bases for V and 9 bases for J; bases not matched to a gene: 8. CDR1 and CDR2 (germline): SGHTA, FQGTGA. CDR3 length: 13 amino acids. CDR3 bases: TGTGCCAGCAGCTCGACTGGACAGGCAAAAGCTTTCTTT. Translated, it gives CASSSTGQAKAFF.

The CDR3 DNA follows: TGCAGCGTTGTAGGGGGACAGGGCACCGGGGAGCTGTTTTTT. Translating gives CSVVGGQGTGELFF. The chain links TRBV29-1 to TRBJ2-2, with 9 bases identical to TRBD1. Germline CDR1 is SQVTM and CDR2 is ANQGSEA. V lost 4 bases and J lost 4; bases outside the gene matches: 4. The CDR3 has 14 amino acids.

The chain links TRBV11-2 to TRBJ1-2; 11 bases map to TRBD1. The germline gives CDR1 SGHAT, CDR2 FQNNGV. The CDR3 is 14 residues long. With 4 bases clipped from V and 7 bases from J, the junction kept 5 bases outside the gene matches. CDR3 sequence (DNA): TGTGCCAGCAGCTCAGGGACAGGGGGAAGTGGCTACACCTTC. This codes for CASSSGTGGSGYTF.

This rearrangement joins TRBV6-6 to TRBJ2-7; tentatively, D is TRBD1 (5 bases). The CDR3 contains 14 residues. CDR1 MNHNY and CDR2 SVGAGI come from the germline V gene (reference sequence). Trimming took 2 bases from V and 3 from J, leaving 11 bases between them. CDR3 in DNA: TGTGCCAGCAGTTACGCGACAGCCGACTACGAGCAGTACTTC. It specifies CASSYATADYEQYF.

The CDR3 reads CASSRLSGLDGYTF. The CDR3 bases are TGTGCCAGCAGCAGACTCTCAGGGCTCGATGGCTACACCTTC. This chain connects TRBV11-1 to TRBJ1-2, with D tentatively TRBD1 (5 bases). This CDR3 is 14 amino acids long. Germline assignment: CDR1 SGHAT and CDR2 FQDESV (reference sequence). V lost 5 bases, J lost 6 bases, and 16 bases lay in between.

This chain links TRBV5-1 with TRBJ1-2, with TRBD1 matching over 7 bases. Germline V gives CDR1 SGHRS, CDR2 YFSETQ. Unmatched junction bases numbered 10, after V lost 3 bases and J lost 8 bases. The CDR3 extends over 14 amino acids. For the CDR3, the DNA is TGCGCCAGCAGCTCAGACACGCACAGGGGAGGCTACACCTTC. Protein product: CASSSDTHRGGYTF.

Written as DNA, the CDR3 is TGCGCCAGCAGCCCTTTCCACGGACTAGCGGGGGTCAATGAGCAGTTCTTC. Protein: CASSPFHGLAGVNEQFF. The chain recombines TRBV4-1 with TRBJ2-1, with TRBD2 matching over 13 bases. This CDR3 has 17 residues. V was clipped by 4 bases and J by 6 bases; unmatched bases: 9. The germline CDR1 and CDR2 sequences are MGHRA and YSYEKL.

The chain is built from TRBV20-1 and TRBJ1-1, with D unclear. The CDR3 is made up of 11 amino acids. V dropped 6 bases and J dropped 5 bases, with 10 bases sitting between them. The germline V gene encodes CDR1 DFQATT and CDR2 SNEGSKA (reference sequence). The CDR3 DNA reads as TGCAGTGCCCAACGGAGTACTGAAGCTTTCTTT. Translating gives CSAQRSTEAFF.

The chain is built from TRBV11-1 and TRBJ2-2; 10 nucleotides align to TRBD2. Trimming took 5 bases from V and 12 from J; bases not matched to a gene: 12. This CDR3 has 15 amino acids. The germline CDR1 and CDR2 sequences are SGHAT and FQDESV (reference sequence). In nucleotides, the CDR3 is TGTGCCAGCAGCATTAGCGGGGGGCTCAACCTTAAGCTGTTTTTT. This codes for CASSISGGLNLKLFF.

In regard to this clone: An end of the junction does not agree with germline; a read error may underlie this. Different DNA sequences within this sample yield the same CDR3. The J gene is TRBJ1-5, the V gene TRBV9; D is uncertain. Germline CDR1 and CDR2: SGDLS and YYNGEE. This CDR3 is built from 14 residues. The CDR3 protein is CASSVGSGNQPQHF. CDR3 DNA sequence: TGTGCCAGCAGTGTAGGGTCAGGTAATCAGCCCCAGCATTTT.

This clone was detected a few times. The chain has TRBV3-1 (or the pseudogene TRBV3-2) and TRBJ1-3; the D is unclear. Germline-derived CDR1 and CDR2 are LGHDT and YNNKEL (reference sequence). Trimming took off 4 bases at V and 1 base at J, with 8 bases between the two ends. This CDR3 has 14 amino acids. CDR3 loop: CASSPSGSGNTIYF. As DNA, the CDR3 is TGTGCCAGCAGCCCCTCAGGTTCTGGAAACACCATATATTTT.

The CDR3 sequence is CASSSQEGARRDEQFF. DNA for the CDR3: TGTGCCAGCAGCTCCCAGGAGGGGGCGCGAAGGGATGAGCAGTTCTTC. The chain uses TRBV7-3 and TRBJ2-1; TRBD1 might be the D (7 bases). The V end was cut by 4 bases, the J end by 8 bases, with 21 bases between. Germline CDR1 reads SGHTA; CDR2 reads FQGTGA. This CDR3 has 16 amino acids.

This rearrangement joins TRBV27 to TRBJ2-1, with 11 bases lining up with TRBD2. Germline-derived CDR1 and CDR2 are MNHEY and SMNVEV (reference sequence). The CDR3 runs 16 residues. V dropped 3 bases and J dropped 2; count of bases not matched to a gene: 3. CDR3 loop: CASSFGGLAAYNEQFF. CDR3 sequence (DNA): TGTGCCAGCAGTTTTGGGGGACTAGCGGCCTACAATGAGCAGTTCTTC.

This chain uses TRBV2 with TRBJ2-7; D remains unclear. Per germline, CDR1 SNHLY and CDR2 FYNNEI. This CDR3 region has 14 residues. The ends were cut back, 6 bases at V and 0 bases at J, with 12 bases in the middle. In nucleotides, the CDR3 is TGTGCCAGCAGGGGCGTAACCCCCTCCTACGAGCAGTACTTC. Residues: CASRGVTPSYEQYF.

Notes on this clone: The junction departs from germline at one end; a sequencing error may be responsible. The V call is TRBV7-6, the J call TRBJ2-7, with 13 nucleotides matching TRBD2. The CDR3 is made up of 13 amino acids. In germline, CDR1 is SGHVS, CDR2 FNYEAQ. The CDR3 loop reads CASSPGTSGDNHF. CDR3 DNA: TGTGCCAGCAGCCCCGGGACTAGCGGGGACAATCACTTC.

The chain couples TRBV2 to TRBJ2-7; D is undetermined. Trimming removed 1 base from V and 7 bases from J, with 11 bases in between. The CDR3 is 13 amino acids. CDR1 and CDR2 (germline): SNHLY, FYNNEI. CDR3 sequence (DNA): TGTGCCAGCAGTGAAGGCCAGTCAGGAGAGCAGTACTTC. It is translated as CASSEGQSGEQYF.

This clone was picked up a small number of times. The V gene is TRBV6-5, the J gene TRBJ1-1; D unclear. The CDR3 sequence is 13 residues long. Germline CDR1 is MNHEY and CDR2 is SVGAGI. V was cut by 6 bases and J by 6 bases, with 14 bases left in between. CDR3 bases: TGTGCCAGCAGCCGCGGGGATTGGGCTGAAGCTTTCTTT. It yields the protein CASSRGDWAEAFF.

The chain couples TRBV10-3 to TRBJ2-2; TRBD1 agrees at 12 bases. V dropped 10 bases and J dropped 6; count of bases not matched to a gene: 6. The CDR3 loop spans 14 amino acids. In germline, CDR1 is ENHRY, CDR2 SYGVKD. The CDR3 protein is CATIGTGGPGELFF. In DNA, the CDR3 is TGTGCCACCATCGGGACAGGGGGCCCCGGGGAGCTGTTTTTT.